This T cell receptor beta chain was recorded in a study of blood T cell repertoires in COVID-19. The overall study: Sites across the United States, Italy and Spain contributed samples from acute and convalescent COVID-19. T cells, B-cell-depleted T cells, or PBMCs provided the cDNA or gDNA that served as material.

Sequencing was performed with immunoSEQ multiplex PCR; in TCRdb, only in-frame clones are kept and a portion is missing. The table includes about 240,000 clones, approximately 86% detected once. The CDR3 has 15 amino acids. CDR1 and CDR2 (germline): LNHNV, YYDKDF (reference sequence). J was trimmed by 5 bases and V by 0 bases; bases with no gene match: 5. This TCR was recovered from a man in his sixties who had recovered from COVID-19. This sequence joins TRBV15 and TRBJ1-1; 8 bases are shared with TRBD1. Sequencing was performed on peripheral blood. The CDR3 coding sequence is TGTGCCACCAGCAGAGAACGACAGGGGCGGACTGAAGCTTTCTTT. Translating gives CATSRERQGRTEAFF. The whole variable domain, remainder taken from reference TRBV15 and TRBJ1-1, is DAMVIQNPRYQVTQFGKPVTLSCSQTLNHNVMYWYQQKSSQAPKLLFHYYDKDFNNEADTPDNFQSRRPNTSFCFLDIRSPGLGDTAMYLCATSRERQGRTEAFFGQGTRLTVV.